This entry describes one T cell receptor (beta chain). What it recognizes is unknown. One heparinised blood draw, averaging about 100 mL, came from each donor. The data were taken from a study of beta chain features in type 1 diabetes. Overall study context: Patients were similar to healthy donors in age and gender (as well as in cell yields). Study outcomes and limitations: Shorter templates might be favored by PCR, equally in patients and controls. Researchers reported that naive, central memory and Treg TCRB repertoires appeared more similar in patients than in healthy donors. Researchers report that Type 1 diabetes patients had moderately but significantly shorter TCRB CDR3s across all four CD4+ subsets.

CDR3 length: 14 residues. V dropped 5 bases and J dropped 6; count of bases not matched to a gene: 3. CDR1 and CDR2 (germline): SGHAT, FQNNGV. The isolated RNA, all of it, was reverse transcribed, so expressed TCRB transcripts were what got sequenced. Only in-frame clones appear in the TCRdb table, and some are missing; sequencing was by immunoSEQ multiplex PCR. Among roughly 150,000 clones listed, around 9.7% were seen once. The receptor was derived from a young woman with type 1 diabetes. The rearrangement links TRBV11-2 to TRBJ2-3; 12 nucleotides match TRBD2. The sequencing input was central memory CD4+ T cells from blood. CDR3 sequence reads: CASSPTSGSDTQYF. CDR3 DNA sequence: TGTGCCAGCAGCCCGACTAGCGGGAGTGATACGCAGTATTTT.